A selection of T cell receptor beta chains follows, all from one sample in a study. Each CDR3 protein is one row after TCRdb ran MiXCR on the RT-PCR reads. The sample contains about 680,000 distinct CDR3 sequences, approximately 15% of which appear only once. Sequenced sample: memory CD4+ T cells from blood. All receptors derive from a female donor in good health, serving as a healthy control. CDR3s include the opening cysteine and the closing phenylalanine or tryptophan. Each record gives: CDR3 protein, CDR3 DNA, V gene, J gene, clone size, D gene. The D gene is left open where the match is weak. Only part of the rows carry a size: once, few, many, or a class if the clone is expanded.

CDR3aa: CSVPGVGGELFF
CDR3nt: TGCAGCGTTCCGGGGGTGGGCGGGGAGCTGTTTTTT
v_gene: TRBV29-1
j_gene: TRBJ2-2
abundance: -
d_gene: -

CDR3aa: CASSLEWRGTYNEQFF
CDR3nt: TGTGCCAGCAGCTTGGAGTGGAGGGGAACCTACAATGAGCAGTTCTTC
v_gene: TRBV5-5
j_gene: TRBJ2-1
abundance: few
d_gene: -

CDR3aa: CASSLPPSGIHEQYF
CDR3nt: TGTGCCAGCAGTTTACCCCCTAGCGGGATCCACGAGCAGTACTTC
v_gene: TRBV28
j_gene: TRBJ2-7
abundance: -
d_gene: TRBD2

CDR3aa: CASSSYQVYTF
CDR3nt: TGTGCCAGCAGTTCCTACCAAGTTTACACCTTC
v_gene: TRBV12-3/TRBV12-4
j_gene: TRBJ1-2
abundance: few
d_gene: -

CDR3aa: CASSSPEWGTQYF
CDR3nt: TGTGCCAGCAGCAGTCCCGAGTGGGGGACCCAGTACTTC
v_gene: TRBV7-9
j_gene: TRBJ2-5
abundance: -
d_gene: -

CDR3aa: CASISRSSYNEQFF
CDR3nt: TGTGCCAGCATCTCCAGGAGCTCCTACAATGAGCAGTTCTTC
v_gene: TRBV7-9
j_gene: TRBJ2-1
abundance: few
d_gene: -

CDR3aa: CSARLSLAKNIQYF
CDR3nt: TGCAGTGCTCGACTATCCCTAGCCAAAAACATTCAGTACTTC
v_gene: TRBV20-1
j_gene: TRBJ2-4
abundance: many
d_gene: -

CDR3aa: CASSLADRGLYEQYF
CDR3nt: TGTGCCAGCAGCTTAGCCGACAGGGGACTCTACGAGCAGTACTTC
v_gene: TRBV7-6
j_gene: TRBJ2-7
abundance: many
d_gene: TRBD1

CDR3aa: CASHPRDNSPLHF
CDR3nt: TGTGCCAGCCACCCCAGGGATAATTCACCCCTCCACTTT
v_gene: TRBV19
j_gene: TRBJ1-6
abundance: -
d_gene: -

CDR3aa: CASSHSGSNTGELFF
CDR3nt: TGCGCCAGCAGTCATAGCGGGAGTAACACCGGGGAGCTGTTTTTT
v_gene: TRBV4-3
j_gene: TRBJ2-2
abundance: many
d_gene: TRBD2

CDR3aa: CASSPGAVTGELFF
CDR3nt: TGCGCCAGCAGCCCGGGAGCGGTCACCGGGGAGCTGTTTTTT
v_gene: TRBV5-1
j_gene: TRBJ2-2
abundance: -
d_gene: -

CDR3aa: CATRGGTDTQYF
CDR3nt: TGTGCCACCCGGGGGGGCACAGATACGCAGTATTTT
v_gene: TRBV6-5
j_gene: TRBJ2-3
abundance: few
d_gene: TRBD2

CDR3aa: CASSPDKGAGRYGYTF
CDR3nt: TGTGCCAGCAGCCCCGACAAGGGGGCCGGACGATATGGCTACACCTTC
v_gene: TRBV7-9
j_gene: TRBJ1-2
abundance: -
d_gene: TRBD1